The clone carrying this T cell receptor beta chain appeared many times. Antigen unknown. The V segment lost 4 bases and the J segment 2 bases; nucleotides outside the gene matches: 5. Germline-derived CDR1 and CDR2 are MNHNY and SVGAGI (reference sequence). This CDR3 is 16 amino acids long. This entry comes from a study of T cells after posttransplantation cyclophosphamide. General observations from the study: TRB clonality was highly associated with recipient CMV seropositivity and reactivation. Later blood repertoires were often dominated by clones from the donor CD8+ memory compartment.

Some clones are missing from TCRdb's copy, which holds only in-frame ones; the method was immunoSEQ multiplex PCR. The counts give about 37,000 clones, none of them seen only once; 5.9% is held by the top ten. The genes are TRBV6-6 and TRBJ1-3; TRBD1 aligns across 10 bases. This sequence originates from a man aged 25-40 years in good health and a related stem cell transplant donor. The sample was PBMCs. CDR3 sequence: CASSFGGTGAGNTIYF. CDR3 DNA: TGTGCCAGCAGTTTCGGCGGGACAGGGGCTGGAAACACCATATATTTT.